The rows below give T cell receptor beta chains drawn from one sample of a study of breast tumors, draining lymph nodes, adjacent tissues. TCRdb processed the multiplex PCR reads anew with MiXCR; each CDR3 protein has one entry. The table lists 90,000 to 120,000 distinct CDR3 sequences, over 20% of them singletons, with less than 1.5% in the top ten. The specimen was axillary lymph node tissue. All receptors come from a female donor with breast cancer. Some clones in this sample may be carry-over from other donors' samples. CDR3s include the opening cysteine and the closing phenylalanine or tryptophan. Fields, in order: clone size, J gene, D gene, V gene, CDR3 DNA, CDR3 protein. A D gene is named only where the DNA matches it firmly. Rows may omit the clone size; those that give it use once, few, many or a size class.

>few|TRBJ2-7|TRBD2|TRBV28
TGTGCCAGCAGCCCCTGGGGGCGGCGCGGGGGGGAGCAGTACTTC
CASSPWGRRGGEQYF
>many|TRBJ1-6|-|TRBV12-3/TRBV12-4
TGTGCCAGCAGCGGGGGTCCCAGGAATTCACCCCTCCACTTT
CASSGGPRNSPLHF
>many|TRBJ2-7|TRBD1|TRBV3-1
TGTGCCAGCAGCGAAAGGACAGGGAGTGGCGAGCAGTACTTC
CASSERTGSGEQYF
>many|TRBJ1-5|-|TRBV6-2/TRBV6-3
TGTGCCAGCAGTACCCCAGTGCAGCCCCAGCATTTT
CASSTPVQPQHF
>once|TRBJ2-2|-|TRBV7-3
TGTGCCAGCAGCCGTACAGGGTATGGTTCCGGGGAGCTGTTTTTT
CASSRTGYGSGELFF
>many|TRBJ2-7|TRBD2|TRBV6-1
TGTGCCAGCAGGGGAGGGTACTACGAGCAGTACTTC
CASRGGYYEQYF
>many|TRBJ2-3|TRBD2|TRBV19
TGTGCCAGTAGTTCGGGACTAGCGAAAGGCACAGATACGCAGTATTTT
CASSSGLAKGTDTQYF
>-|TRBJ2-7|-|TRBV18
TGTGCCAGCTCACTTTCCCGGGAGAGGCAGTACTTC
CASSLSRERQYF
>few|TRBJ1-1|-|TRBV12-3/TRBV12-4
TGTGCCAGCAGTTTAGCGGGTTCGGGGTCTGAAGCTTTCTTT
CASSLAGSGSEAFF
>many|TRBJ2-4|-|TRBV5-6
TGTGCCAGCAGCTTTACGGGAACAAAAAACATTCAGTACTTC
CASSFTGTKNIQYF